A selection of T cell receptor beta chains follows, all from one sample in a study of blood T cells in healthy people across ages. TCRdb fed the 5' RACE reads into MiXCR, producing one record per CDR3 protein. This table has 700,000 to 800,000 distinct CDR3 sequences, 43% appearing once. The sequenced sample was blood. The receptors were gathered from a woman aged 60 to 75 in good health. The CDR3 runs from the conserved cysteine through the conserved F or W. A D gene is named only where the DNA matches it firmly. Clone size is given for some rows only: seen once, a few or many times, or a class if the clone is expanded.

J	size	V	D	DNA	CDR3
TRBJ2-5	NA	TRBV5-1	TRBD2	TGCGCCAGCAGCTACCGTAGCGGGGAGGGGACCCAGTACTTC	CASSYRSGEGTQYF
TRBJ1-4	NA	TRBV6-5	NA	TGTGCCAGCAGTTACCTGACAGACCATAATGAAAAACTGTTTTTT	CASSYLTDHNEKLFF
TRBJ2-1	NA	TRBV6-5	TRBD1	TGTGCCAGCAGTTACTCGGGGCTCCCGGGACAGGGGAAGGATGAGCAGTTCTTC	CASSYSGLPGQGKDEQFF
TRBJ2-7	few	TRBV21-1	NA	TGTGCCAGCAGCCCAAGGGGGACAGGCTCCTACGAGCAGTACTTC	CASSPRGTGSYEQYF
TRBJ2-7	NA	TRBV7-6	NA	TGTGCCAGCAGCTTAGCGAGGCAGGGTCGAAATGAGCAGTACTTC	CASSLARQGRNEQYF
TRBJ2-5	many	TRBV20-1	TRBD2	TGCAGTGCTACGGGACTAGAGTGGGAGACCCAGTACTTC	CSATGLEWETQYF
TRBJ2-1	NA	TRBV27	TRBD2	TGTGCCAGCAGTTTATTCCCCGCTAGCGGAGAGCAGTTCTTC	CASSLFPASGEQFF
TRBJ2-4	NA	TRBV18	NA	TGTGCCAGCACACCAAATAACGGGCCCGGGGGAAACATTCAGTACTTC	CASTPNNGPGGNIQYF
TRBJ1-1	NA	TRBV20-1	NA	TGCAGTGCTAGAGAGCTCGCCGGTTTCTTT	CSARELAGFF
TRBJ2-5	few	TRBV10-3	NA	TGTGCCATCAGTGAGTCGGGTACAGACCAAGAGACCCAGTACTTC	CAISESGTDQETQYF
TRBJ1-2	NA	TRBV27	NA	TGTGCCAGCAGGAATGGGAGAGGAGGCTATGGCTACACCTTC	CASRNGRGGYGYTF
TRBJ2-1	NA	TRBV6-6	TRBD1	TGTACCAGCAAGACAGGGGGCAATGAGCAGTTCTTC	CTSKTGGNEQFF
TRBJ2-5	NA	TRBV5-1	TRBD2	TGCGCCAGCAGCTTCGGGACTAGCGGGATGATAGAGACCCAGTACTTC	CASSFGTSGMIETQYF
TRBJ2-7	many	TRBV7-2	NA	TGTGCCAGCACCGAGCCGGGACTTCCCTACGAGCAGTACTTC	CASTEPGLPYEQYF
TRBJ2-1	NA	TRBV3-1	NA	TGTGCCAGCAGCCAGGGCCATGAAGAGACCCAGTTCTTC	CASSQGHEETQFF
TRBJ2-3	NA	TRBV7-3	NA	TGTGCCAGCAGCTCCGAACCGGGGCCATCTGATACGCAGTATTTT	CASSSEPGPSDTQYF
TRBJ2-5	few	TRBV18	NA	TGTGCCAGCTCACCTGGCTTGACTGAGGAGACCCAGTACTTC	CASSPGLTEETQYF
TRBJ2-3	NA	TRBV10-3	NA	TGTGCCATCAAGCAGGGGGGCTTCACAGATACGCAGTATTTT	CAIKQGGFTDTQYF
TRBJ2-1	NA	TRBV6-2/TRBV6-3	TRBD2	TGTGCCAGCAGCCCTAGCGGGGTATACAATGAGCAGTTCTTC	CASSPSGVYNEQFF
TRBJ2-7	NA	TRBV27	NA	TGTGCCAGCAGTTTCCTCTACACTGCAAAGGGGGTCTCTGCCTACGAGCAGTACTTC	CASSFLYTAKGVSAYEQYF
TRBJ2-3	NA	TRBV6-5	TRBD1	TGTGCCAGCAGTATCGGACAGGGGGCGACAGATACGCAGTATTTT	CASSIGQGATDTQYF
TRBJ2-5	NA	TRBV29-1	NA	TGCAGCGTTGATTTTAGGGCCTGGGAGACCCAGTACTTC	CSVDFRAWETQYF
TRBJ2-4	NA	TRBV28	NA	TGTGCCAGCAGTTTGATAGGACCCCACTACGAGCAGAACTTC	CASSLIGPHYEQNF
TRBJ1-2	NA	TRBV10-3	NA	TGTGCCATCAGTGTTGGGGACGACTATGGCTACACCTTC	CAISVGDDYGYTF
TRBJ2-7	once	TRBV20-1	TRBD1	TGCAGTGCTACGCCGGGACAGGGGTCGGGGGAGCAGTACTTC	CSATPGQGSGEQYF
TRBJ1-1	few	TRBV20-1	TRBD1	TGCAGTGCGGGAGCGACAGGGGGAACTGAAGCTTTCTTT	CSAGATGGTEAFF
TRBJ2-7	NA	TRBV29-1	TRBD1	TGCAGCGTTGGCAGGGGGTACTCCTACGAGCAGTACTTC	CSVGRGYSYEQYF
TRBJ2-7	NA	TRBV2	TRBD2	TGTGCCAGCACAGGACTAGCGAGCTACGAGCAGTACTTC	CASTGLASYEQYF
TRBJ2-1	once	TRBV7-8	NA	TGTGCCAGCAGCACCCGAAACAGTGAGCAGTTCTTC	CASSTRNSEQFF
TRBJ1-6	NA	TRBV12-3/TRBV12-4	NA	TGTGCCAGCAGTTATTTAGAGACCCTCCACTTT	CASSYLETLHF
TRBJ1-4	NA	TRBV6-5	TRBD1	TGTGCCAGCAGTTTTCAGGGGGCAACTAATGAAAAACTGTTTTTT	CASSFQGATNEKLFF
TRBJ2-7	many	TRBV7-9	NA	TGTGCCAGCAGCCCGACAGGATCCTACGAGCAGTACTTC	CASSPTGSYEQYF
TRBJ1-6	NA	TRBV9	NA	TGTGCCAGCAGCGTAGGCAAGAATAATTCACCCCTCCACTTT	CASSVGKNNSPLHF
TRBJ2-7	NA	TRBV10-3	TRBD2	TGTGCCATCAGTTCCCGGACTAGCGGGGCGATAGCCTCCTACAATGAGCAGTACTTC	CAISSRTSGAIASYNEQYF
TRBJ2-6	many	TRBV3-1	TRBD2	TGTGCCAGCAGCCCCCACTGGGCGGGAGCTGGGGCCAACGTCCTGACTTTC	CASSPHWAGAGANVLTF
TRBJ2-3	few	TRBV6-2/TRBV6-3	TRBD2	TGTGCCAGCAGTTATCCAAGCGGGAGGACCAACGTCGATACGCAGTATTTT	CASSYPSGRTNVDTQYF
TRBJ2-7	NA	TRBV5-1	NA	TGCGCCAAAAGCAATGAGCAGTACTTC	CAKSNEQYF